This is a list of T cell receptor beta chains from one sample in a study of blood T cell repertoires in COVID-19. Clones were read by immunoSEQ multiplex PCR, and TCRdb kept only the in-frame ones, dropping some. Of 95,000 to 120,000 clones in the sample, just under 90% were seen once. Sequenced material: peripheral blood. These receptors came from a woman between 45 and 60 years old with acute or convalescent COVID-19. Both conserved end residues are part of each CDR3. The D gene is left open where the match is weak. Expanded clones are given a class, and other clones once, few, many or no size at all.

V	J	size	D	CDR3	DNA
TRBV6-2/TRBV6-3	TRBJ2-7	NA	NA	CASSYLREQYF	TGTGCCAGCAGTTACCTGAGGGAGCAGTACTTC
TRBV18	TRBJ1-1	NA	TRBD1	CASSPWTGKGTEAFF	TGTGCCAGCTCACCATGGACAGGGAAGGGCACTGAAGCTTTCTTT
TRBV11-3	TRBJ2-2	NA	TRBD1	CASTRDRGTGELFF	TGTGCCAGCACCCGGGACAGGGGGACCGGGGAGCTGTTTTTT
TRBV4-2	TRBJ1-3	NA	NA	CASSQEAAVLGNTIYF	TGTGCCAGCAGCCAAGAGGCGGCCGTGCTAGGAAACACCATATATTTT
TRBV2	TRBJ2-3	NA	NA	CASSTSTDTQYF	TGTGCCAGCAGTACTAGCACAGATACGCAGTATTTT
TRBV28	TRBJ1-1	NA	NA	CASSLLGAEAFF	TGTGCCAGCAGTTTATTGGGAGCTGAAGCTTTCTTT
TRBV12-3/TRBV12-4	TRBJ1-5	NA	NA	CASSGQISQPQHF	TGTGCCAGCAGCGGACAGATCTCTCAGCCCCAGCATTTT
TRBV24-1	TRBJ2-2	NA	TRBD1	CATSDSATGGRSGELFF	TGTGCCACCAGTGATTCCGCGACAGGGGGCAGGTCCGGGGAGCTGTTTTTT
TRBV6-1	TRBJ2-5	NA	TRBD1	CASREGQEAYF	TGTGCCAGCAGAGAAGGACAGGAGGCGTACTTC
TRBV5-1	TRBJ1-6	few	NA	CASSRYEYNSPLHF	TGCGCCAGCAGCCGCTATGAATATAATTCACCCCTCCACTTT
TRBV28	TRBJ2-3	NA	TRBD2	CASTTSGEGSDTQYF	TGTGCCAGCACCACATCGGGGGAGGGGTCAGATACGCAGTATTTT
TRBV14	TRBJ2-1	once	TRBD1	CASMKAGGNEQFF	TGTGCCAGCATGAAGGCAGGGGGCAATGAGCAGTTCTTC
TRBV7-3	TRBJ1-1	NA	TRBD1	CASSPGTGTEAFF	TGTGCCAGCAGCCCCGGGACAGGCACTGAAGCTTTCTTT
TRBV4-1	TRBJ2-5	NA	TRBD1	CASSQPGGLATQYF	TGCGCCAGCAGCCAACCAGGGGGCCTGGCGACCCAGTACTTC
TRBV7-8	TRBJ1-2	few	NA	CASSAPDTTNYGYTF	TGTGCCAGCAGCGCGCCCGACACGACGAACTATGGCTACACCTTC
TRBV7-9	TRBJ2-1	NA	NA	CASRSIGGYEQFF	TGTGCCAGCAGATCAATCGGAGGTTATGAGCAGTTCTTC
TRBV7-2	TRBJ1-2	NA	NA	CASSLDSPNYGYTF	TGTGCCAGCAGCTTAGACAGCCCTAACTATGGCTACACCTTC
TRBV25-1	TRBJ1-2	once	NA	CASSSGAGYGYTF	TGTGCCAGCAGTTCAGGGGCGGGCTATGGCTACACCTTC
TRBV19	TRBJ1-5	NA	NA	CASSATGWQPQHF	TGTGCCAGTAGTGCTACAGGGTGGCAGCCCCAGCATTTT
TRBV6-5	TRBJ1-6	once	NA	CASTGDASPLHF	TGTGCCAGCACGGGGGATGCTTCACCCCTCCACTTT
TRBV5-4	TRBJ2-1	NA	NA	CASNLELSSYNEQFF	TGTGCCAGCAATCTAGAACTCAGCTCCTACAATGAGCAGTTCTTC
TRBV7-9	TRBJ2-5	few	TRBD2	CASSLGLAGGEETQYF	TGTGCCAGCAGCTTAGGCCTAGCGGGGGGAGAGGAGACCCAGTACTTC